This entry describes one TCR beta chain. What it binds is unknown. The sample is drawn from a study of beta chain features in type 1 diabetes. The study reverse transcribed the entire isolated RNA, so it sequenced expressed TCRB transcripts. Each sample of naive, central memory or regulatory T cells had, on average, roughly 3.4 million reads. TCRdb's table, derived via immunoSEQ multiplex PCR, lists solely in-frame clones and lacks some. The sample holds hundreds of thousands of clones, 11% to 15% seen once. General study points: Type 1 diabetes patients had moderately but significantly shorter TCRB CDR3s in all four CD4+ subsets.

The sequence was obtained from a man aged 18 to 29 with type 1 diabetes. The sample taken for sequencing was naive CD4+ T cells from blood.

The CDR3 nucleotides are TGTGCCAGCAGCTTAGTGGGGCAGGGTGCCCAAGAGACCCAGTACTTC. Protein product: CASSLVGQGAQETQYF. The chain combines TRBV7-2 with TRBJ2-5; D may be TRBD1 (5 bases). The V gene lost 1 base and the J gene lost 1 base, with 13 bases spanning the gap. This CDR3 has 16 amino acids. The V gene's germline CDR1 is SGHTA and CDR2 FQGNSA.